This note documents a single TCR beta chain sequence. Trimming took 2 bases from V and 4 from J, leaving 6 bases between them. The CDR3 totals 13 residues. Per the germline V gene, CDR1 is MGHDK and CDR2 is SYGVNS. The data were obtained in a study of blood T cell repertoires in COVID-19. Study background: Collection of acute and convalescent COVID-19 samples took place in the United States, Italy and Spain.

The table came from immunoSEQ multiplex PCR; TCRdb's copy has only in-frame clones and leaves some out. This table holds roughly 130,000 clones, under 80% found once. The sample was peripheral blood. The rearrangement joins TRBV25-1 to TRBJ1-5; D call uncertain. The TCR comes from an older man with acute or convalescent COVID-19. CDR3 loop: CASSETGNQPQHF. In DNA, the CDR3 is TGTGCCAGCAGTGAAACGGGGAATCAGCCCCAGCATTTT.